Given below is one TCR beta chain in context. CDR3 length: 19 residues. V lost 5 bases, J lost 3 bases, and 29 bases lay in between. In germline, CDR1 is SGHTA, CDR2 FQGTGA. The PCR contained 60 Vbeta and 13 Jbeta primers. Sequencing used immunoSEQ multiplex PCR; TCRdb keeps in-frame clones, though not all of them. The sample has 150,000 to 200,000 clones; around 80% are singletons. The data are from a study of cytomegalovirus exposure and HLA in healthy donors. The specimen was PBMCs. V usage is TRBV7-3 and J usage is TRBJ2-7, with D maybe TRBD1 (6 bases). The receptor's source is a young woman in good health and CMV-seropositive. CDR3 sequence: CASSPWVAHRDTSYYEQYF. In nucleotides, the CDR3 is TGTGCCAGCAGCCCCTGGGTTGCCCACCGGGACACCTCCTACTACGAGCAGTACTTC.